The rows below give T cell receptor beta chains drawn from one sample of a study of OX40 agonist ivuxolimab in advanced cancers. Assay: immunoSEQ multiplex PCR; the TCRdb copy retains only in-frame clones and omits some. The data show about 70,000 clones, with 80% to 90% seen just once and about 1.1% held by the top ten. Sample: CD4+ or CD8+ T cells sorted from blood, taken in a trial of the OX40 agonist ivuxolimab. The receptors here all came from an adult with an advanced solid tumor such as melanoma, head and neck, liver or kidney cancer. Each CDR3 is given with its conserved first and last residue. D genes are given only for firm matches. Only some rows state a clone size, as once, few, many or a class for expanded clones.

d_call,j_call,cdr3_length,clone_size,v_call,cdr3_aa,cdr3_nt
NA,TRBJ2-1,19,NA,TRBV12-5,CASGPPGTIRSPINNEQFF,TGTGCTAGTGGGCCCCCCGGGACAATAAGAAGTCCCATTAACAATGAGCAGTTCTTC
NA,TRBJ1-5,12,NA,TRBV11-3,CASSLGCQPQHF,TGTGCCAGCAGCTTAGGTTGTCAGCCCCAGCATTTT
NA,TRBJ1-1,11,NA,TRBV6-1,CASSGITEAFF,TGTGCCAGCAGTGGAATCACTGAAGCTTTCTTT
NA,TRBJ1-1,13,few,TRBV2,CASSGERGTEAFF,TGTGCCAGCAGTGGGGAGAGGGGCACTGAAGCTTTCTTT
TRBD1,TRBJ1-2,13,NA,TRBV5-1,CASSAGQGYGYTF,TGCGCCAGCAGTGCCGGACAGGGCTATGGCTACACCTTC
NA,TRBJ2-5,15,few,TRBV7-9,CASSPPIRLEETQYF,TGTGCCAGCAGCCCCCCGATTCGGCTAGAAGAGACCCAGTACTTC
NA,TRBJ1-2,14,NA,TRBV7-2,CASSLDGAQGGYTF,TGTGCCAGCAGCTTAGACGGGGCGCAAGGTGGCTACACCTTC
NA,TRBJ2-3,15,once,TRBV5-1,CASSPGHPGADTQYF,TGCGCCAGCAGCCCGGGACACCCCGGGGCAGATACGCAGTATTTT
NA,TRBJ2-3,15,NA,TRBV5-1,CASSFQGSVADTQYF,TGCGCCAGCAGCTTCCAGGGCTCAGTGGCAGATACGCAGTATTTT
NA,TRBJ2-2,16,NA,TRBV4-2,CASSQDSGGYTGELFF,TGTGCCAGCAGCCAAGATAGTGGGGGGTACACCGGGGAGCTGTTTTTT